This T cell receptor (beta chain) was sequenced in a study of blood T cell repertoires in COVID-19. Turning to the study itself: Donors in the United States, Italy and Spain gave samples during acute or convalescent COVID-19. T cells, B-cell-depleted T cells, or PBMCs supplied cDNA or gDNA.

This clone was picked up one time. In the authors' workflow: Quantification of nucleated cells was approximated via reference gene primer amplification. Sequencing was performed with immunoSEQ multiplex PCR; in TCRdb, only in-frame clones are kept and a portion is missing. The V and J calls and clone size come from that table; D and trimming were worked out from the DNA. Here the sample spans fewer than 150,000 clones, just under 90% being singletons. Trimming cost V 1 base and J 6 bases, with 16 bases left between them. CDR1 and CDR2 (germline): GTSNPN, SVGIG (reference sequence). CDR3 length: 15 residues.

Sequenced sample: peripheral blood. The chain has TRBV30 and TRBJ1-3, with D possibly matching TRBD1 (5 bases). This TCR derives from a woman of 80 years or more with acute or convalescent COVID-19. In DNA form, the CDR3 reads TGTGCCTGGAGTGGCCCCAGGGTTAGACTAAACACCATATATTTT. Translating gives CAWSGPRVRLNTIYF.